This T cell receptor (beta chain) was captured by sequencing in a study of blood T cell repertoires in COVID-19. In the original analysis: Reference gene primer amplification gave nucleated cell count estimates. Sequenced by immunoSEQ multiplex PCR; TCRdb stores in-frame clones only, minus some. V and J calls plus clone size are reproduced from that table; the DNA served to infer D and trimming. The sample contains some 300,000 clones, approximately 89% of which appear only once. There are 13 residues in the CDR3. Trimming removed 4 bases at V and 7 bases at J, with 11 bases between. Germline values: CDR1 SNHLY, CDR2 FYNNEI.

This sequence was found in a woman between 50 and 59 years old who had been exposed to COVID-19. Material: PBMCs or T cells enriched from blood (not recorded which). The chain employs TRBV2 and TRBJ1-5, with D possibly being TRBD1 (5 bases). CDR3 DNA sequence: TGTGCCAGCAGTGGACAGTTAAACCAGCCCCAGCATTTT. Its translation: CASSGQLNQPQHF.